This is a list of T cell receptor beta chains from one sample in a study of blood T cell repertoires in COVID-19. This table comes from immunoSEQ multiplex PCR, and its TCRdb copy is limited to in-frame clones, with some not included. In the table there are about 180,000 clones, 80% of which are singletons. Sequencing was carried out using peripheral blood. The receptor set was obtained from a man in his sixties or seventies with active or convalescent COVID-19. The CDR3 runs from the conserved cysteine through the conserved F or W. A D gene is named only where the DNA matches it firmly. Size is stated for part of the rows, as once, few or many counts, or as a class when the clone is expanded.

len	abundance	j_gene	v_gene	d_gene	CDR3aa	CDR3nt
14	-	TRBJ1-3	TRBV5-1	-	CASSPSGSGNTIYF	TGCGCCAGCAGTCCCTCGGGGTCTGGAAACACCATATATTTT
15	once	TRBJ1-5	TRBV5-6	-	CASSFRTGFNQPQHF	TGTGCCAGCAGCTTCAGAACAGGGTTCAATCAGCCCCAGCATTTT
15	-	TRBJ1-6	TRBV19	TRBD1	CASSRDRDRRSPLHF	TGTGCCAGTAGCCGCGACCGGGACAGGCGTTCACCCCTCCACTTT
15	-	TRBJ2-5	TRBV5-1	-	CASSFTGQREETQYF	TGCGCCAGCAGCTTTACCGGACAGCGCGAGGAGACCCAGTACTTC
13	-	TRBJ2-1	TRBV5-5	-	CASSTPGNNEQFF	TGTGCCAGCAGCACCCCCGGGAACAATGAGCAGTTCTTC
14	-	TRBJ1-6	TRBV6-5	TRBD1	CASSLGQTNSPLHF	TGTGCCAGCAGTTTGGGACAGACTAATTCACCCCTCCACTTT
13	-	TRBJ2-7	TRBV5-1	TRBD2	CATGRALTYEQYF	TGCGCCACCGGGAGGGCTTTAACCTACGAGCAGTACTTC
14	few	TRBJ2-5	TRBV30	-	CAWNVGGLVETQYF	TGTGCCTGGAACGTAGGAGGATTGGTAGAGACCCAGTACTTC
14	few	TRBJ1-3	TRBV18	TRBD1	CASSNGQAGNTIYF	TGTGCCAGCTCAAACGGACAGGCTGGAAACACCATATATTTT
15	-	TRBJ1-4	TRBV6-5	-	CASSPRQNQNEKLFF	TGTGCCAGCAGTCCAAGACAGAACCAGAATGAAAAACTGTTTTTT
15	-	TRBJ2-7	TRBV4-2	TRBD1	CASSQVAGQVYEQYF	TGTGCCAGCAGCCAAGTAGCCGGACAGGTCTACGAGCAGTACTTC
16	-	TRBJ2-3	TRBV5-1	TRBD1	CASSLAGGKNTDTQYF	TGCGCCAGCAGCTTAGCAGGGGGCAAGAACACAGATACGCAGTATTTT
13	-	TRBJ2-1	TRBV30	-	CAWSFTEYNEQFF	TGTGCCTGGAGTTTTACAGAGTACAATGAGCAGTTCTTC
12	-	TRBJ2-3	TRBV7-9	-	CASSSVSDTQYF	TGTGCCAGCAGCTCCGTCTCAGATACGCAGTATTTT
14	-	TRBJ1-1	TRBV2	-	CASSGSQGNTEAFF	TGTGCCAGCAGTGGGAGCCAGGGTAACACTGAAGCTTTCTTT
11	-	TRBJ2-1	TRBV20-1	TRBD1	CSAHRDRGIIF	TGCAGTGCACACCGGGACAGGGGCATAATCTTC
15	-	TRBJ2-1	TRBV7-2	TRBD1	CASSLGQGVINEQFF	TGTGCCAGCAGCTTGGGACAGGGGGTTATCAATGAGCAGTTCTTC
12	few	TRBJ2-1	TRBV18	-	CASSELVDEQFF	TGTGCCAGCTCAGAACTAGTCGATGAGCAGTTCTTC
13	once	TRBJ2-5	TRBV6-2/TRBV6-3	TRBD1	CASSSTGEETQYF	TGTGCCAGCAGTTCTACAGGGGAGGAGACCCAGTACTTC
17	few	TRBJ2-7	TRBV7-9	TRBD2	CASSSRSLLSGTYEQYF	TGTGCCAGCAGCTCCCGCAGCCTTCTTAGCGGGACCTACGAGCAGTACTTC
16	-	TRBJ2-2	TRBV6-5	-	CASSYSSRTDTGELFF	TGTGCCAGCAGTTACTCTAGCCGGACAGACACCGGGGAGCTGTTTTTT
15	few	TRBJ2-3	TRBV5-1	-	CASSLVTGITDTQYF	TGCGCCAGCAGCTTGGTAACAGGGATCACAGATACGCAGTATTTT
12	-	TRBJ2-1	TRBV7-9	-	CASSLASTEQFF	TGTGCCAGCAGCTTAGCCAGTACTGAGCAGTTCTTC
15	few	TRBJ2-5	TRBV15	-	CATSRDLGGEETQYF	TGTGCCACCAGCAGGGATTTAGGAGGGGAAGAGACCCAGTACTTC
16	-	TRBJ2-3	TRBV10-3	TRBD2	CAISEFGGGNTDTQYF	TGTGCCATCAGTGAGTTTGGCGGGGGGAACACAGATACGCAGTATTTT
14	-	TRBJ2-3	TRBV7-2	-	CASSRQRRSDTQYF	TGTGCCAGCTCCCGGCAGCGACGATCAGATACGCAGTATTTT
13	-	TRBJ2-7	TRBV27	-	CASSHRTDLGQYF	TGTGCCAGCAGTCATCGGACAGATTTGGGGCAGTACTTC
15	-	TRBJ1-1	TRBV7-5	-	CARSLVNRVNTEAFF	TGTGCCAGAAGCTTAGTGAACAGGGTGAACACTGAAGCTTTCTTT
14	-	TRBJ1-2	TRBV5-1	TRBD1	CASSLNRQGTGYTF	TGCGCCAGCAGCTTAAACCGACAGGGGACCGGCTACACCTTC
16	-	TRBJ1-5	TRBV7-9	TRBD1	CASSLGWDSTNQPQHF	TGTGCCAGCAGCCTGGGGTGGGACAGCACAAATCAGCCCCAGCATTTT
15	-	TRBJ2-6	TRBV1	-	CTSSRRDSGANVLTF	TGCACCAGCAGCCGAAGAGACTCTGGGGCCAACGTCCTGACTTTC
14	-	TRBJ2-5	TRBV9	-	CASSTTGYQETQYF	TGTGCCAGCAGCACTACAGGATATCAAGAGACCCAGTACTTC
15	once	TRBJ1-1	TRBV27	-	CASSLYSPSNTEAFF	TGTGCCAGCAGTTTATATTCCCCATCAAACACTGAAGCTTTCTTT
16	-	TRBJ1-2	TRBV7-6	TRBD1	CASSPQGFNDPYGYTF	TGTGCCAGCAGCCCACAGGGGTTCAACGATCCCTATGGCTACACCTTC
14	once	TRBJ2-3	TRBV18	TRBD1	CASSPGQGEDTQYF	TGTGCCAGCTCACCGGGACAGGGGGAGGATACGCAGTATTTT
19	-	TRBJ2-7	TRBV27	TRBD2	CASSFRPPGFSGVSYEQYF	TGTGCCAGCAGTTTTCGACCCCCGGGATTTAGCGGGGTTTCCTACGAGCAGTACTTC
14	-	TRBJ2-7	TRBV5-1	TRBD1	CASRGQGASYEQYF	TGCGCCAGCAGGGGACAGGGGGCCTCCTACGAGCAGTACTTC
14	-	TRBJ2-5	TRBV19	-	CASSISDRQETQYF	TGTGCCAGTAGTATATCCGACAGACAAGAGACCCAGTACTTC
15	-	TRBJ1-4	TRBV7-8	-	CASSSGSATNEKLFF	TGTGCCAGCAGTTCCGGGAGTGCAACTAATGAAAAACTGTTTTTT
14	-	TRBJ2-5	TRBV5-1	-	CASSALEGLKTQYF	TGCGCCAGCAGCGCCTTAGAGGGTCTAAAGACCCAGTACTTC
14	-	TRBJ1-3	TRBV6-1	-	CASSESPVGNTIYF	TGTGCCAGCAGTGAATCCCCGGTGGGAAACACCATATATTTT